This TCR beta chain came from a study of T-cell reconstitution after alpha-beta-depleted transplantation in children. This CDR3 spans 16 amino acids. The V gene end was trimmed by 3 bases and the J gene end by 7 bases; junction bases not matched to a gene: 9. Germline CDR1 is KGHDR and CDR2 is SFDVKD. Unique molecular identifiers featured in how the TCRbeta library was prepared. Using its own MiXCR run on the PCR reads, TCRdb lists one record per CDR3 protein. This table holds about 510,000 distinct CDR3 sequences, approximately 10% found once. Sequenced here: PBMCs, mostly from graft donor cells, sampled 180 days after TCRalphabeta/CD19-depleted stem cell transplant. The chain employs TRBV24-1 and TRBJ2-1; 9 bases map to TRBD2. This clonotype was obtained from a female patient aged 2-15 years who had a stem cell transplant for aplastic anemia, so the T cells may come from the graft donor. CDR3 nucleotide sequence: TGTGCCACCAGTGATCTGACTAGCGGATCCCCGAATGAGCAGTTCTTC. Translation gives CATSDLTSGSPNEQFF.